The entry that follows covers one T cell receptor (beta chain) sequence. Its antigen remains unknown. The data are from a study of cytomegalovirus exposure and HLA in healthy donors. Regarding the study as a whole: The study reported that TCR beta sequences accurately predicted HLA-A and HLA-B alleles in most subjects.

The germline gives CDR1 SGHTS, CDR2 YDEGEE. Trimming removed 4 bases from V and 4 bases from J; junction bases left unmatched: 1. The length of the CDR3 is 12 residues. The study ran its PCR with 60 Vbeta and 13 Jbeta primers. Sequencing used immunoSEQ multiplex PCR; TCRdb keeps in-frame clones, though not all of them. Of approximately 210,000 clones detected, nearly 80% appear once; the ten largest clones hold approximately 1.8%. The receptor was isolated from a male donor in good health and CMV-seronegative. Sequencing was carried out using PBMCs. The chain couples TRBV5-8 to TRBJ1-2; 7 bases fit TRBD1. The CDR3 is CASSDRAYGYTF. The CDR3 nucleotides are TGTGCCAGCAGCGACAGGGCCTATGGCTACACCTTC. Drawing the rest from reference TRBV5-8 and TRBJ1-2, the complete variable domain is EAGVTQSPTHLIKTRGQQATLRCSPISGHTSVYWYQQALGLGLQFLLWYDEGEERNRGNFPPRFSGRQFPNYSSELNVNALELEDSALYLCASSDRAYGYTFGSGTRLTVV.